The rows below give T cell receptor beta chains drawn from one sample of a study of blood T cell repertoires in COVID-19. Generated by immunoSEQ multiplex PCR, the TCRdb table keeps only in-frame clones and is missing some. The data contain about 60,000 clones, 65% to 90% of them singletons. What was sequenced was peripheral blood. These receptors were taken from a man aged 45 to 65 with COVID-19, enrolled during active disease. Each CDR3 is given with its conserved first and last residue. Each record gives: J gene, D gene, clone size, V gene, CDR3 DNA, CDR3 protein. D genes are given only for firm matches. Expanded clones are given a class, and other clones once, few, many or no size at all.

J gene: TRBJ2-3; D gene: TRBD2; clone size: once; V gene: TRBV27; CDR3 DNA: TGTGCCAGCAGTTTCGGCCTAGCGGGCACAGATACGCAGTATTTT; CDR3 protein: CASSFGLAGTDTQYF
J gene: TRBJ2-5; D gene: TRBD2; clone size: few; V gene: TRBV11-2; CDR3 DNA: TGTGCCAGCACGAGGCGGGAGGGCCAATTAGGGGAGACCCAGTACTTC; CDR3 protein: CASTRREGQLGETQYF
J gene: TRBJ2-1; D gene: TRBD2; clone size: .; V gene: TRBV30; CDR3 DNA: TGTGCCCGCGACGGGAGGGGGGTGGAGTACAATGAGCAGTTCTTC; CDR3 protein: CARDGRGVEYNEQFF
J gene: TRBJ2-5; D gene: .; clone size: .; V gene: TRBV6-4; CDR3 DNA: TGTGCCAGCAGTGACTCGGGGGAGGAGGTCCCAGAGACCCAGTACTTC; CDR3 protein: CASSDSGEEVPETQYF
J gene: TRBJ2-5; D gene: TRBD2; clone size: once; V gene: TRBV6-5; CDR3 DNA: TGTGCCAGCTTTGGCGGGAGGGGGCAGAAGACCCAGTACTTC; CDR3 protein: CASFGGRGQKTQYF
J gene: TRBJ2-1; D gene: .; clone size: .; V gene: TRBV5-3; CDR3 DNA: TGTGCCAGAAGCTCAGCGGGTAGGGTCTTTTCTGAGCAGTTCTTC; CDR3 protein: CARSSAGRVFSEQFF
J gene: TRBJ2-7; D gene: TRBD2; clone size: .; V gene: TRBV7-8; CDR3 DNA: TGTGCCAGCAGCTTAGCTCTAACTAGCGGGAGTATCGCCTACGAGCAGTACTTC; CDR3 protein: CASSLALTSGSIAYEQYF
J gene: TRBJ1-4; D gene: TRBD1; clone size: .; V gene: TRBV19; CDR3 DNA: TGTGCCAGTAGTATTATGGACAGGGGAAAACTGTTTTTT; CDR3 protein: CASSIMDRGKLFF
J gene: TRBJ1-6; D gene: .; clone size: .; V gene: TRBV9; CDR3 DNA: TGTGCCAGCAGCGTAACCGGGACAAAGGATTCACCCCTCCACTTT; CDR3 protein: CASSVTGTKDSPLHF
J gene: TRBJ2-7; D gene: TRBD1; clone size: .; V gene: TRBV12-3/TRBV12-4; CDR3 DNA: TGTGCCAGCAGGAGACAGGGAGTCTCCGAGCAGTACTTC; CDR3 protein: CASRRQGVSEQYF
J gene: TRBJ2-7; D gene: .; clone size: .; V gene: TRBV9; CDR3 DNA: TGTGCCAGCAGCGTAGATGGGGGCTTCTACGAGCAGTACTTC; CDR3 protein: CASSVDGGFYEQYF
J gene: TRBJ1-5; D gene: TRBD1; clone size: .; V gene: TRBV7-8; CDR3 DNA: TGTGCCAGCAGTTTAACAGGGGGTGCCGGACAGCCCCAGCATTTT; CDR3 protein: CASSLTGGAGQPQHF
J gene: TRBJ2-2; D gene: TRBD2; clone size: .; V gene: TRBV5-4; CDR3 DNA: TGTGCCAGCAGCCCCGGGGGGGGCGGGGAGCTGTTTTTT; CDR3 protein: CASSPGGGGELFF
J gene: TRBJ1-5; D gene: .; clone size: .; V gene: TRBV5-5; CDR3 DNA: TGTGCCAGCAGCTTGGACAGGGTTCTAAGTAGCAATCAGCCCCAGCATTTT; CDR3 protein: CASSLDRVLSSNQPQHF
J gene: TRBJ1-1; D gene: TRBD1; clone size: .; V gene: TRBV11-1; CDR3 DNA: TGTGCCAGCAGCTTAAACAGGGGGAACACTGAAGCTTTCTTT; CDR3 protein: CASSLNRGNTEAFF
J gene: TRBJ1-5; D gene: .; clone size: .; V gene: TRBV19; CDR3 DNA: TGTGCCAGTAGTATGGGGGGGCGGATCAATCAGCCCCAGCATTTT; CDR3 protein: CASSMGGRINQPQHF
J gene: TRBJ2-3; D gene: .; clone size: .; V gene: TRBV2; CDR3 DNA: TGTGCCAGCAGTAACCAGGCATATACGCAGTATTTT; CDR3 protein: CASSNQAYTQYF
J gene: TRBJ2-1; D gene: .; clone size: .; V gene: TRBV4-2; CDR3 DNA: TGTGCCAGCAGCCAAGAGAAGAGCTCCTACAATGAGCAGTTCTTC; CDR3 protein: CASSQEKSSYNEQFF
J gene: TRBJ2-5; D gene: TRBD2; clone size: .; V gene: TRBV9; CDR3 DNA: TGTGCCAGCAACAGGGTAGCGGGAGCGGGGGAGACCCAGTACTTC; CDR3 protein: CASNRVAGAGETQYF
J gene: TRBJ1-1; D gene: .; clone size: .; V gene: TRBV5-4; CDR3 DNA: TGTGCCAGCAGTCGCGACCGGGACACAAAGGGAGCTTTCTTT; CDR3 protein: CASSRDRDTKGAFF
J gene: TRBJ2-7; D gene: TRBD2; clone size: .; V gene: TRBV30; CDR3 DNA: TGTGCCTGGGGAAACCGGGGGGGGGAGCAGTACTTC; CDR3 protein: CAWGNRGGEQYF
J gene: TRBJ2-3; D gene: TRBD2; clone size: once; V gene: TRBV7-7; CDR3 DNA: TGTGCTAGCAGCGTAAACCCGTGGACTAGCGGGAGCCCAGATACGCAGTATTTT; CDR3 protein: CASSVNPWTSGSPDTQYF
J gene: TRBJ1-1; D gene: .; clone size: .; V gene: TRBV5-1; CDR3 DNA: TGCGCCAGCAGCTTCAGGGTAGAAACTGAAGCTTTCTTT; CDR3 protein: CASSFRVETEAFF
J gene: TRBJ1-2; D gene: .; clone size: .; V gene: TRBV21-1; CDR3 DNA: TGTGCCAGCAGCACGCGGGGGCGGATGTACTATGGCTACACCTTC; CDR3 protein: CASSTRGRMYYGYTF
J gene: TRBJ2-1; D gene: .; clone size: .; V gene: TRBV9; CDR3 DNA: TGTGCCAGCAGCGTAGGGGGCGAAACCTACAATGAGCAGTTCTTC; CDR3 protein: CASSVGGETYNEQFF
J gene: TRBJ1-1; D gene: TRBD1; clone size: .; V gene: TRBV11-2; CDR3 DNA: TGTGCCAGCAAACAGATCGAGGGGGCTACGGCGGCTTTCTTT; CDR3 protein: CASKQIEGATAAFF
J gene: TRBJ1-2; D gene: TRBD1; clone size: .; V gene: TRBV19; CDR3 DNA: TGTGCCAGTAGTGTAGGGACAGCGAACTATGGCTACACCTTC; CDR3 protein: CASSVGTANYGYTF
J gene: TRBJ2-5; D gene: TRBD1; clone size: .; V gene: TRBV2; CDR3 DNA: TGTGCCAGCAGGCCTGGGACAGTTCAAGAGACCCAGTACTTC; CDR3 protein: CASRPGTVQETQYF
J gene: TRBJ2-5; D gene: .; clone size: once; V gene: TRBV11-2; CDR3 DNA: TGTGCCAGCAGCTTACCGGGAACTCAAGAGACCCAGTACTTC; CDR3 protein: CASSLPGTQETQYF
J gene: TRBJ2-1; D gene: TRBD2; clone size: .; V gene: TRBV7-9; CDR3 DNA: TGTGCCAGCAGCTTGTCTTTTCGGGAGGATGAGCAGTTCTTC; CDR3 protein: CASSLSFREDEQFF
J gene: TRBJ2-1; D gene: TRBD2; clone size: .; V gene: TRBV5-4; CDR3 DNA: TGTGCCAGCAGGCCCCGGGAGGGCCTGTTCAATGAGCAGTTCTTC; CDR3 protein: CASRPREGLFNEQFF
J gene: TRBJ2-5; D gene: .; clone size: .; V gene: TRBV12-3/TRBV12-4; CDR3 DNA: TGTGCCAGCAGTTTAGGGAGGGAGACCCAGTACTTC; CDR3 protein: CASSLGRETQYF
J gene: TRBJ2-7; D gene: .; clone size: .; V gene: TRBV30; CDR3 DNA: TGTGCCTGGAGATCGACAGGATTCCACGAGCAGTACTTC; CDR3 protein: CAWRSTGFHEQYF
J gene: TRBJ2-1; D gene: .; clone size: .; V gene: TRBV7-3; CDR3 DNA: TGTGCCAGCAGCTTAACTAAACAGTTCTTC; CDR3 protein: CASSLTKQFF
J gene: TRBJ1-4; D gene: .; clone size: .; V gene: TRBV28; CDR3 DNA: TGTGCCAGCAGTCTATCCGAGGGGGGGAAACTGTTTTTT; CDR3 protein: CASSLSEGGKLFF
J gene: TRBJ2-7; D gene: TRBD1; clone size: .; V gene: TRBV5-4; CDR3 DNA: TGTGCCAGCAGCCCGGGGACAGGGTTCGAGCAGTACTTC; CDR3 protein: CASSPGTGFEQYF
J gene: TRBJ2-2; D gene: .; clone size: .; V gene: TRBV28; CDR3 DNA: TGTGCCAGCGCTCCCGCCATGGGACACGGTAACACCGGGGAGCTGTTTTTT; CDR3 protein: CASAPAMGHGNTGELFF
J gene: TRBJ1-5; D gene: .; clone size: .; V gene: TRBV30; CDR3 DNA: TGTGCCTGGGCTGCGAGCAATCAGCCCCAGCATTTT; CDR3 protein: CAWAASNQPQHF
J gene: TRBJ1-5; D gene: .; clone size: .; V gene: TRBV28; CDR3 DNA: TGTGCCAGCAGGAACCCCGGGGGGTACAATCAGCCCCAGCATTTT; CDR3 protein: CASRNPGGYNQPQHF